This passage covers 9 T cell receptor beta chains from one sample sequenced in a study of T-cell reconstitution after alpha-beta-depleted transplantation in children. Unique molecular identifiers featured in how the TCRbeta library was prepared. MiXCR, applied by TCRdb to the PCR reads, yields one record per CDR3 protein. Here the sample spans hundreds of thousands of distinct CDR3 sequences, 12% being singletons. Material: PBMCs from the stem cell graft donor, obtained from the stem cell graft. The receptor source for this set is a human donor who donated a stem cell graft to a child with combined immunodeficiency.

This rearrangement joins TRBV30 to TRBJ2-1, with TRBD1 matching over 7 bases. The CDR3 runs 15 residues. Germline CDR1 reads GTSNPN; CDR2 reads SVGIG (reference sequence). V was pared by 4 bases and J by 4 bases, with 10 bases of the junction left unmatched. CDR3 nucleotide sequence: TGTGCCTGGAAACAACCAGGGGGTTCTTACAATGAGCAGTTCTTC. Protein sequence: CAWKQPGGSYNEQFF.

The gene calls are TRBV25-1 and TRBJ2-5; TRBD2 agrees at 8 bases. This CDR3 comprises 15 residues. CDR1 is MGHDK and CDR2 is SYGVNS in the germline V gene. J lost 4 bases, V lost 0 bases, and 4 bases had no gene match. CDR3 loop: CASSEYSGGGETQYF. CDR3 nucleotide sequence: TGTGCCAGCAGTGAATATTCCGGGGGGGGAGAGACCCAGTACTTC.

The V and J genes are TRBV29-1 and TRBJ2-5; possible D gene TRBD1, 6 bases. Germline values: CDR1 SQVTM, CDR2 ANQGSEA. The CDR3 loop spans 10 amino acids. V was cut by 8 bases and J by 5 bases, with 9 bases left in between. CDR3 coding DNA: TGCAGCATAAGGGGGGAGACCCAGTACTTC. Translating gives CSIRGETQYF.

This clonotype was picked up many times. The chain joins TRBV20-1 to TRBJ2-7, with TRBD1 matching 9 bases. Unmatched junction bases numbered 1, after V lost 4 bases and J lost 3 bases. The CDR3 sequence is 12 residues long. Germline CDR1 and CDR2: DFQATT and SNEGSKA (reference sequence). The CDR3 DNA is TGCAGTGCTACGGGACAGGGCTACGAGCAGTACTTC. The encoded protein is CSATGQGYEQYF.

The chain links TRBV15 to TRBJ1-3, with TRBD1 matching over 7 bases. The V and J ends lost 4 bases and 4 bases, in that order; junction bases with no gene match: 7. The CDR3 totals 15 residues. Germline assignment: CDR1 LNHNV and CDR2 YYDKDF (reference sequence). This CDR3 is CATSIRGSAGNTIYF. DNA of the CDR3: TGTGCCACCAGCATCAGGGGGTCGGCAGGAAACACCATATATTTT.

The rearrangement joins TRBV6-1 to TRBJ2-1, with D perhaps assigned TRBD1 or TRBD2 (5 bases each). CDR1 MNHNS and CDR2 SASEGT come from the germline V gene. The CDR3 is 14 residues long. Trimming took 8 bases from V and 10 from J, leaving 21 bases between them. The CDR3 loop reads CASLRGPNLGEQFF. In DNA form, the CDR3 reads TGTGCCAGCTTGAGGGGACCGAATCTCGGGGAGCAGTTCTTC.

In its sample, this clonotype was seen many times. This chain uses TRBV20-1 with TRBJ2-3; 8 bases agree with TRBD2. The V gene's germline CDR1 is DFQATT and CDR2 SNEGSKA (reference sequence). This CDR3 contains 15 residues. Losses at the gene ends were 6 bases for V and 0 bases for J; bases not matched to a gene: 8. In DNA form, the CDR3 reads TGCAGTGCCCTTAAGACTAGCGCTAGCACAGATACGCAGTATTTT. It translates to CSALKTSASTDTQYF.

The chain links TRBV4-3 to TRBJ1-1, with 9 nucleotides matching TRBD1. This CDR3 is built from 18 residues. Unmatched junction bases numbered 12, after V lost 0 bases and J lost 4 bases. Germline V gives CDR1 LGHNA, CDR2 YSLEER. CDR3: CASSQDRGQGSRFTEAFF. DNA of the CDR3: TGCGCCAGCAGCCAAGATAGGGGACAGGGTTCCCGTTTCACTGAAGCTTTCTTT.

The genes are TRBV12-3 or TRBV12-4 and TRBJ1-5; D call uncertain. The CDR3 sequence is 13 residues long. Trimming stripped 3 bases from V and 7 bases from J, with 10 bases between. The DNA for the CDR3 is TGTGCCAGCAGTTTCGGGGTGCGCCAGCCCCAGCATTTT. Its protein product is CASSFGVRQPQHF.